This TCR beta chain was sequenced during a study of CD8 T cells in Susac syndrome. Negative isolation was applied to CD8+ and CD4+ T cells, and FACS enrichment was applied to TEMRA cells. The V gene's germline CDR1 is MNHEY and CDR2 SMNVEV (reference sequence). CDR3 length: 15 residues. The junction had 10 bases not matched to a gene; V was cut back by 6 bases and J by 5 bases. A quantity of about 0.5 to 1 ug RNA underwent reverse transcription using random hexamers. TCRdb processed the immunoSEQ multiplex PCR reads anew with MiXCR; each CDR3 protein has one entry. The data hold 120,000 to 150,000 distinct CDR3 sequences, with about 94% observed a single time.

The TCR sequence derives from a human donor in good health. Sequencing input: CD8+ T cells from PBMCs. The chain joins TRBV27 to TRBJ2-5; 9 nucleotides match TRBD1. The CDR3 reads CASRPTGGVRETQYF. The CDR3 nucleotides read TGTGCCAGCAGACCTACAGGGGGCGTGAGGGAGACCCAGTACTTC.